These T cell receptor beta chains were read from a single sample in a study of human T cells and chemical hapten exposure. Using its own MiXCR run on the RACE reads, TCRdb lists one record per CDR3 protein. The sample lists fewer than 95,000 distinct CDR3 sequences, about 11% seen once, with roughly 2.2% in the top ten. Here the sequenced sample was whole blood, taken in connection with sensitization to the hapten diphenylcyclopropenone (DPC). Receptors were obtained from a man aged 35-49 years with alopecia areata. Some clones in this sample may be carry-over from other donors' samples. Both conserved end residues are part of each CDR3. The D gene is left open where the match is weak. Where a row states a size, it is once, few, many or the class of an expanded clone; other rows omit it.

>TRBJ2-3|TRBV20-1|-|few|14
TGCAGTGCTAGAGCCTACACCGGCACAGATACGCAGTATTTT
CSARAYTGTDTQYF
>TRBJ2-3|TRBV12-3/TRBV12-4|-|many|13
TGTGCCAGCACCCCGTTCCTAGCCTATACGCAGTATTTT
CASTPFLAYTQYF
>TRBJ2-1|TRBV7-3|-|few|13
TGTGCCAGCAGCTCAGACACCCCGGGGGAGCAGTTCTTC
CASSSDTPGEQFF
>TRBJ2-3|TRBV11-2|TRBD2|-|16
TGTGCCAGCAGCGCATTGGGACTAGCGGTCACAGATACGCAGTATTTT
CASSALGLAVTDTQYF
>TRBJ2-5|TRBV10-3|-|-|13
TGTGCCATCCGGACAGAGGGGCGGGAGACCCAGTACTTC
CAIRTEGRETQYF
>TRBJ2-1|TRBV30|TRBD2|many|12
TGTGCCTGTAACAGCGGGAGCGGTGAGCAGTTCTTC
CACNSGSGEQFF
>TRBJ2-1|TRBV24-1|-|few|16
TGTGCCACCAGTGACCCGGACAGCCTTTCCTACAATGAGCAGTTCTTC
CATSDPDSLSYNEQFF
>TRBJ1-1|TRBV27|TRBD1|many|17
TGTGCCAGCAGGGTCCCGGGACAGGGGGCCATGAACACTGAAGCTTTCTTT
CASRVPGQGAMNTEAFF
>TRBJ1-3|TRBV7-8|-|few|16
TGTGCCAGCAGCTTGAGGGACACAATCTCTGGAAACACCATATATTTT
CASSLRDTISGNTIYF
>TRBJ2-5|TRBV7-2|-|few|14
TGTGCCAGCAGCCCAGGCGGGAATTTGGAGACCCAGTACTTC
CASSPGGNLETQYF
>TRBJ2-3|TRBV7-9|-|-|15
TGTGCCAGCAGCACTCGGACCAAAGACACAGATACGCAGTATTTT
CASSTRTKDTDTQYF
>TRBJ2-1|TRBV14|-|many|14
TGTGCCAGCAGTCACCGCGGATTTAGCGATGAGCAGTTCTTC
CASSHRGFSDEQFF
>TRBJ1-5|TRBV5-1|-|few|15
TGCGCCAGCAGCTTGGACAGGTTCCCCAATCAGCCCCAGCATTTT
CASSLDRFPNQPQHF
>TRBJ2-3|TRBV24-1|-|many|14
TGTGCCACCAGTGATTACAGCATCCCAGATACGCAGTATTTT
CATSDYSIPDTQYF
>TRBJ1-5|TRBV12-3/TRBV12-4|-|many|15
TGTGCCAGCAGTTTGGTTCAGGGGAGCGGTCAGCCCCAGCATTTT
CASSLVQGSGQPQHF
>TRBJ2-3|TRBV12-3/TRBV12-4|TRBD1|few|18
TGTGCCAGCAGTTCCGGGACAGGCCTCTTAGTTGGCACAGATACGCAGTATTTT
CASSSGTGLLVGTDTQYF
>TRBJ2-5|TRBV5-1|-|few|16
TGCGCCAGCAGCTTGCAACAGGGTCGGGCCCAAGAGACCCAGTACTTC
CASSLQQGRAQETQYF
>TRBJ2-5|TRBV18|-|-|13
TGTGCCAGCTCACCAGGGGGCGAAGAGACCCAGTACTTC
CASSPGGEETQYF
>TRBJ1-1|TRBV3-1|-|few|15
TGTGCCAGCAGCCAAAATGACGGGGGGAACACTGAAGCTTTCTTT
CASSQNDGGNTEAFF
>TRBJ2-3|TRBV20-1|TRBD1|few|14
TGCAGTGGCACGACAGGGTCGGAGGAAGATACGCAGTATTTT
CSGTTGSEEDTQYF
>TRBJ2-7|TRBV28|-|once|14
TGTGCCAGCAGTTCGCCCCCCCTTTACGGCGAGCAGTACTTC
CASSSPPLYGEQYF
>TRBJ2-5|TRBV5-4|-|many|13
TGTGCCAGCAGCGCAGCGGACCAAGAGACCCAGTACTTC
CASSAADQETQYF
>TRBJ1-6|TRBV6-5|TRBD1|few|16
TGTGCCAGCAGTTACTCGGCAGGGGGCAATAATTCACCCCTCCACTTT
CASSYSAGGNNSPLHF
>TRBJ2-7|TRBV29-1|-|many|13
TGCAGCGTTGAATCCAGGGACTTGCACGAGCAGTACTTC
CSVESRDLHEQYF
>TRBJ2-5|TRBV9|TRBD1|few|13
TGTGCCAGCAGCGTAGGACAGGGGGAGACCCAGTACTTC
CASSVGQGETQYF
>TRBJ2-1|TRBV5-1|-|-|14
TGCGCCAGCAGCCTCAAGGACGGAGTCAATGAGCAGTTCTTC
CASSLKDGVNEQFF
>TRBJ2-3|TRBV2|TRBD2|-|15
TGTGCCAGCAGGCCCAGCGGGAGTGGCACAGATACGCAGTATTTT
CASRPSGSGTDTQYF
>TRBJ1-5|TRBV30|-|many|14
TGTGCCTGGAGTGTAAGCGTCGGTGATCAGCCCCAGCATTTT
CAWSVSVGDQPQHF
>TRBJ1-4|TRBV5-1|TRBD1|few|18
TGCGCCAGCAGCTTGGGAGTAGGGGGCGCAGCAACTAATGAAAAACTGTTTTTT
CASSLGVGGAATNEKLFF
>TRBJ2-2|TRBV11-1|TRBD1|-|12
TGTGCCTCCAGGGGGCAAACCGGGGAGCTGTTTTTT
CASRGQTGELFF
>TRBJ2-3|TRBV7-9|TRBD2|many|16
TGTGCCAGCAGCTACCCCGGGGGGAAGGGGACAGATACGCAGTATTTT
CASSYPGGKGTDTQYF
>TRBJ2-3|TRBV9|TRBD2|few|21
TGTGCCAGCAGCGTATCGAGCGGGAGTCTGCCAACACTAGCAGTGACAGATACGCAGTATTTT
CASSVSSGSLPTLAVTDTQYF
>TRBJ2-3|TRBV25-1|-|-|14
TGTACCAGCAGTGCCGAACAGGGAACAGATACGCAGTATTTT
CTSSAEQGTDTQYF
>TRBJ2-3|TRBV6-1|-|few|16
TGTGCCAGCAGCCCCATAGGGCCAGCAAGGACAGATACGCAGTATTTT
CASSPIGPARTDTQYF
>TRBJ2-7|TRBV20-1|TRBD2|few|15
TGCAGTGCTAGAGATGTGACTAGCGGGAGGTGGGTGCAGTACTTC
CSARDVTSGRWVQYF
>TRBJ2-3|TRBV5-4|-|-|15
TGTGCCAGCAGCTTGACTAGCTACGGCACAGATACGCAGTATTTT
CASSLTSYGTDTQYF
>TRBJ2-5|TRBV5-6|-|few|14
TGTGCCAGCAGCGCGGAGGGGGGGATGAAGACCCAGTACTTC
CASSAEGGMKTQYF
>TRBJ2-1|TRBV7-2|TRBD2|-|17
TGTGCCAGCAGCTCCCACCCGGGACTAGGGAAGGGGGGTGAGCAGTTCTTC
CASSSHPGLGKGGEQFF
>TRBJ2-3|TRBV4-3|-|-|16
TGCGCCAGCAGCCCAGGAGGGTCCGTTCGAACAGATACGCAGTATTTT
CASSPGGSVRTDTQYF
>TRBJ2-2|TRBV29-1|TRBD1|-|14
TGCAGCGTTGAAGGGACAGGGAGTGTCCGGGAGCTGTTTTTT
CSVEGTGSVRELFF
>TRBJ2-6|TRBV6-2/TRBV6-3|TRBD1|-|15
TGTGCCAGCAGATTAGAGGGGGCCGGGGCCAACGTCCTGACTTTC
CASRLEGAGANVLTF
>TRBJ2-7|TRBV2|-|-|16
TGTGCCAGCAGTGTCCTGGGAGTGCTAGGCTGGGACGAGCAGTACTTC
CASSVLGVLGWDEQYF
>TRBJ2-6|TRBV20-1|-|-|15
TGCAGTGCAGGGGGTAGCGGAGTTGGGGCCAACGTCCTGACTTTC
CSAGGSGVGANVLTF
>TRBJ2-1|TRBV18|TRBD2|-|15
TGTGCCACCAATGGAGCGGGAGGCCCCGCGCCTGAGCAGTTCTTC
CATNGAGGPAPEQFF
>TRBJ1-6|TRBV13|-|-|15
TGTGCCAGCAGCTTAGGGGGCAGCTATAATTCACCCCTCCACTTT
CASSLGGSYNSPLHF
>TRBJ2-2|TRBV12-3/TRBV12-4|TRBD2|few|16
TGTGCCAGCAGTTCTCGGACTAGCGGGAGTACCGGGGAGCTGTTTTTT
CASSSRTSGSTGELFF
>TRBJ2-5|TRBV7-2|-|-|15
TGTGCCAGCAGCTTATTAGGACAGGCGGGGGAGACCCAGTACTTC
CASSLLGQAGETQYF
>TRBJ1-1|TRBV12-3/TRBV12-4|TRBD1|many|14
TGTGCCAGCAGTCCTACAGGGGGTGGAACTGAAGCTTTCTTT
CASSPTGGGTEAFF
>TRBJ1-6|TRBV9|-|few|15
TGTGCCAGCAGCGCCGATCCCAAACAGAGCCTACCCCTCCACTTT
CASSADPKQSLPLHF
>TRBJ1-5|TRBV10-3|TRBD1|-|13
TGTGCCATCAGCCGACAGGGGGATCAGCCCCAGCATTTT
CAISRQGDQPQHF
>TRBJ2-3|TRBV14|TRBD2|-|17
TGTGCCAGCAGCTTCCTAGCGGGAGGCCGTAGCACAGATACGCAGTATTTT
CASSFLAGGRSTDTQYF
>TRBJ2-3|TRBV7-9|-|-|15
TGTGCCAGCAGCTCCACCGCCGGGACACCAGATACGCAGTATTTT
CASSSTAGTPDTQYF
>TRBJ1-5|TRBV27|TRBD1|many|15
TGTGCCAGCAGTTCCGGGACAGGGTGGAGTCAGCCCCAGCATTTT
CASSSGTGWSQPQHF
>TRBJ2-1|TRBV24-1|-|few|14
TGTGCCACCAGTGCCCTAGCGAATTTGGGTGAGCAGTTCTTC
CATSALANLGEQFF
>TRBJ1-1|TRBV25-1|-|-|14
TGTGCCAGCAGTGGGGGACAACAGAACACTGAAGCTTTCTTT
CASSGGQQNTEAFF
>TRBJ2-6|TRBV7-6|-|-|16
TGTGCCAGCAGCTCAGGATCCAAGTCTGGGGCCAACGTCCTGACTTTC
CASSSGSKSGANVLTF
>TRBJ2-5|TRBV12-3/TRBV12-4|TRBD2|few|15
TGTGCCAGCAGTCAAGGACTAGCGGCCCAAGAGACCCAGTACTTC
CASSQGLAAQETQYF
>TRBJ2-6|TRBV6-5|TRBD1|-|18
TGTGCCAGCAGTCTCATAACAATGACAGGGTCTGGGGCCAACGTCCTGACTTTC
CASSLITMTGSGANVLTF